Sequencing of this T cell receptor (beta chain) was carried out in a study of blood T cell repertoires in COVID-19. Study context: The samples span acute and convalescent COVID-19 from the United States, Italy and Spain. PBMCs, B-cell-depleted T cells, or T cells were the source of the cDNA or gDNA that made up the material.

Original analysis: How many nucleated cells were present was estimated from reference gene primer amplification. The protocol was immunoSEQ multiplex PCR, while the TCRdb copy is restricted to in-frame clones and leaves out a portion. V and J calls and clone size are those listed in that table; D and trimming were worked out from the DNA. The data show 98,000 or so clones, with 88% seen just once and roughly 2.3% held by the top ten. V was trimmed by 0 bases and J by 3 bases, leaving 12 bases between them. Germline V gene data show CDR1 as SGHRS and CDR2 as YFSETQ. This CDR3 contains 15 residues. This chain connects TRBV5-1 to TRBJ1-2; no definite D call. Sequencing was carried out using peripheral blood. This clonotype was sampled from a human donor in a cohort sampled during active COVID-19. Written as DNA, the CDR3 is TGCGCCAGCAGCTTGGAGGTGGCAGGCGACTATGGCTACACCTTC. This translates into CASSLEVAGDYGYTF.